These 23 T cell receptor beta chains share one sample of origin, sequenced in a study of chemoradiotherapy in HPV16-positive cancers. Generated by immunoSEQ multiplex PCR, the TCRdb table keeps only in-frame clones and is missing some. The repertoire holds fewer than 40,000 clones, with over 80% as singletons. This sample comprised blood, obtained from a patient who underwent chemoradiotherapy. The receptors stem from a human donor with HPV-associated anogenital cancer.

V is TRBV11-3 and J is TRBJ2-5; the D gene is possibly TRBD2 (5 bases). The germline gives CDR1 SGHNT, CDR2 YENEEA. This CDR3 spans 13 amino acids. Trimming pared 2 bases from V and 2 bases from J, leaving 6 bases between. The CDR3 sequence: CASSLSGQETQYF. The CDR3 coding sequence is TGTGCCAGCAGCTTATCGGGGCAAGAGACCCAGTACTTC.

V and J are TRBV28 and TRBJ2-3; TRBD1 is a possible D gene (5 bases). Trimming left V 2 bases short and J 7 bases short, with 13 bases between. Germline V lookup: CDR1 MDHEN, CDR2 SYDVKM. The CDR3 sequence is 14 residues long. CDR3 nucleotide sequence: TGTGCCAGCAGTTTAGAGGTCAGGGCGAATACGCAGTATTTT. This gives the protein CASSLEVRANTQYF.

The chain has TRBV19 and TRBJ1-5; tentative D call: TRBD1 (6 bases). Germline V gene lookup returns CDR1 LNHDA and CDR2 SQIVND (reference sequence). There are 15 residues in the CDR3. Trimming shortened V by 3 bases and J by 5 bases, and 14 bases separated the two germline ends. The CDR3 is CASSIWGASDQPQHF. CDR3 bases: TGTGCCAGTAGTATCTGGGGGGCGTCGGATCAGCCCCAGCATTTT.

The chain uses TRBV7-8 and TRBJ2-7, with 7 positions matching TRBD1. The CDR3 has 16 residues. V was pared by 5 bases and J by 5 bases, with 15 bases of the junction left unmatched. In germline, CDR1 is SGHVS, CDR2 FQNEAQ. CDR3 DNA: TGTGCCAGCAGCGCCCACCGGGACAGCTCTTATCACGAGCAGTACTTC. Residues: CASSAHRDSSYHEQYF.

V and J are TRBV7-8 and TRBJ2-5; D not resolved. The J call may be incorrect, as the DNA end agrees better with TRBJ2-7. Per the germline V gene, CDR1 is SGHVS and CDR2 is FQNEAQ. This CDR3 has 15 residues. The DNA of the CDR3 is TGTGCCAGCAGCTTAGCCCTCGAACCATCCTACGAGCAGTACTTC. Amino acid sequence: CASSLALEPSYEQYF.

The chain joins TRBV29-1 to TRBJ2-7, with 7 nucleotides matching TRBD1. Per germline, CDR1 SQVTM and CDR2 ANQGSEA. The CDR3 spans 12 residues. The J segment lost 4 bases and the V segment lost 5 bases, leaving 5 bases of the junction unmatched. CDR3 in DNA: TGCAGCGTTCACAGGGGATCGTACGAGCAGTACTTC. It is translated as CSVHRGSYEQYF.

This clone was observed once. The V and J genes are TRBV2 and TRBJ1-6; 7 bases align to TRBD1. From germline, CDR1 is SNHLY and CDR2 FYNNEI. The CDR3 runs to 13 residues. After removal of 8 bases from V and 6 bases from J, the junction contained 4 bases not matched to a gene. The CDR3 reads CASHRDSNSPLHF. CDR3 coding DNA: TGTGCCAGCCACCGGGACAGTAATTCACCCCTCCACTTT.

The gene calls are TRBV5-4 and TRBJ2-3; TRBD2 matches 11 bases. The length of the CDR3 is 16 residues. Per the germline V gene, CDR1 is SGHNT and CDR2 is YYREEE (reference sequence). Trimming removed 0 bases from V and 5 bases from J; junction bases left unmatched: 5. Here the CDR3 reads CASSLASGGYIDTQYF. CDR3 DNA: TGTGCCAGCAGCTTGGCTAGCGGGGGGTATATAGATACGCAGTATTTT.

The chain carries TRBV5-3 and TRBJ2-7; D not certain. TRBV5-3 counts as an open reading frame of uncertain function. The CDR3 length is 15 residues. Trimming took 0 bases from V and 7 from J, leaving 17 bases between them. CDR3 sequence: CARSLDWGSLREQYF. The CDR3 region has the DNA TGTGCCAGAAGCTTGGACTGGGGTAGCCTAAGGGAGCAGTACTTC.

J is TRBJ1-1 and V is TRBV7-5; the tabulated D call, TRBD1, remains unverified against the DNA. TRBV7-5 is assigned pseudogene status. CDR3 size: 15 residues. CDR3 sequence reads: CARSLDRGANTEAFF. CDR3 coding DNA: TGTGCCAGAAGCTTGGACAGGGGAGCGAACACTGAAGCTTTCTTT.

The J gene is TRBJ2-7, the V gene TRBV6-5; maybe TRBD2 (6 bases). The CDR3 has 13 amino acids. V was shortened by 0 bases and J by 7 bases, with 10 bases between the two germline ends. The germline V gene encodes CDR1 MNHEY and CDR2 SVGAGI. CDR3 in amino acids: CASSYSERAEQYF. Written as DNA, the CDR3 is TGTGCCAGCAGTTACTCCGAGCGGGCGGAGCAGTACTTC.

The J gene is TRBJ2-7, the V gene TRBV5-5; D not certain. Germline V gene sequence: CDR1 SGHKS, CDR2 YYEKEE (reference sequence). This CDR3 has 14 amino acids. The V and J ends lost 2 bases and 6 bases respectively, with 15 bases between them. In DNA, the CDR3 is TGTGCCAGCAGCTTAACCACAAGCTTGGTCGAGCAGTACTTC. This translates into CASSLTTSLVEQYF.

The CDR3 DNA follows: TGTGCCAGCGGTAGGGGGTCAGATCAGCCCCAGCATTTT. Its protein is CASGRGSDQPQHF. V is TRBV2 and J is TRBJ1-5; TRBD1 is a possible D gene (6 bases). Trimming pared 8 bases from V and 5 bases from J, leaving 13 bases between. This CDR3 is 13 amino acids long. Germline CDR1 and CDR2: SNHLY and FYNNEI.

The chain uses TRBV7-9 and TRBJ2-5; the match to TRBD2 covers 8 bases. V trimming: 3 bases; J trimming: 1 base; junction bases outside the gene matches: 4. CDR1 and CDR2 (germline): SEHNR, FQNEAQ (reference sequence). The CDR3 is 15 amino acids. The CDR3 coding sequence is TGTGCCAGCAGCTTGGGACTAGGGAGCCAAGAGACCCAGTACTTC. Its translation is CASSLGLGSQETQYF.

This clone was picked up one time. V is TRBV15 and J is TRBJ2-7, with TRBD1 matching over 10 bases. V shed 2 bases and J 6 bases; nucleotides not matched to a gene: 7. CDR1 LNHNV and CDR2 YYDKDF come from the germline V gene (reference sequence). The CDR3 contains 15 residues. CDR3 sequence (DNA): TGTGCCACCAGCAGAACCGGGACAGGGGTAACCGAGCAGTACTTC. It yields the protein CATSRTGTGVTEQYF.

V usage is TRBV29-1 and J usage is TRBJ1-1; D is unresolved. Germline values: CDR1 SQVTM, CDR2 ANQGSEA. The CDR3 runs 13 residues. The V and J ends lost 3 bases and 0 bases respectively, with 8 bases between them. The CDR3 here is CSVEGGLNTEAFF. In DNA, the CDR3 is TGCAGCGTTGAGGGCGGCCTGAACACTGAAGCTTTCTTT.

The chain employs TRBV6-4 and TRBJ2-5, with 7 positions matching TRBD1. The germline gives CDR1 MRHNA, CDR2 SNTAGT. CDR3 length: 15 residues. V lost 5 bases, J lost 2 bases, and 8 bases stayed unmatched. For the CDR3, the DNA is TGTGCCAGCAGTCCTTCTGAGGGGGCTCAAGAGACCCAGTACTTC. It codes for CASSPSEGAQETQYF.

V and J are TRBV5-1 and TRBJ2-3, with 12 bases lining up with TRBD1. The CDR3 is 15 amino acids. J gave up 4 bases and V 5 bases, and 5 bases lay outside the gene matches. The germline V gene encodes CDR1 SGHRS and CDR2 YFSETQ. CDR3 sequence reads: CASRSGTGGPDTQYF. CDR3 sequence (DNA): TGCGCCAGCAGATCCGGGACAGGGGGCCCAGATACGCAGTATTTT.

CDR3 region: CASSRSGGAPDTQYF. CDR3 sequence (DNA): TGTGCCAGCAGTCGGAGCGGGGGGGCCCCAGATACGCAGTATTTT. This chain uses TRBV9 with TRBJ2-3; 10 nucleotides align to TRBD2. The CDR3 consists of 15 residues. V lost 5 bases, J lost 4 bases, and 7 bases stayed unmatched. Germline V lookup: CDR1 SGDLS, CDR2 YYNGEE.

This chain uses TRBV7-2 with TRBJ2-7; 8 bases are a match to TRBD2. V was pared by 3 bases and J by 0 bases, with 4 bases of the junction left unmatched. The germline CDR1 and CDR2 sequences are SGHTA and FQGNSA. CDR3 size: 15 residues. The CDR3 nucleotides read TGTGCCAGCAGCTTCGGGGGGGCCAGCTCCTACGAGCAGTACTTC. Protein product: CASSFGGASSYEQYF.

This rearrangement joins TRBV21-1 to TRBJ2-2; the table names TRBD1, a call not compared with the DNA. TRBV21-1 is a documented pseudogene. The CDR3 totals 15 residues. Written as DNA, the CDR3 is TGTGCCAGCAGCGAAACAGGGGTCAGCGCCGGGGAGCTGTTTTTT. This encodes CASSETGVSAGELFF.

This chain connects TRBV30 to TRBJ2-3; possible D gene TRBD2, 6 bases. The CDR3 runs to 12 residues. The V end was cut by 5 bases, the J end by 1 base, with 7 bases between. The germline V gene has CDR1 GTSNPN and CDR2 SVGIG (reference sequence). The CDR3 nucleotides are TGTGCCTGGGAGCGGGGCACAGATACGCAGTATTTT. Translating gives CAWERGTDTQYF.

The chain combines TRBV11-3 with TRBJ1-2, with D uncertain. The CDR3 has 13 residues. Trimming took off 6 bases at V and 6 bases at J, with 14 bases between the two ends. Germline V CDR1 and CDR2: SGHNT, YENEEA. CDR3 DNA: TGTGCCAGCAGTTCCTTGTGGACTCATGGCTACACCTTC. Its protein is CASSSLWTHGYTF.